The subject of this entry is one T cell receptor beta chain. The antigen it binds to is not known. No base quality values were provided; no much bigger clone lies one nucleotide off. The library relied on the immunoSEQ multiplex PCR assay. Sourced from immuneACCESS, this table was stored by TCRdb with only in-frame sequences that have V and J called. A share of the clones is absent; for the studies checked, an unresolved V gene accounts for under half, and the remainder has no known explanation. In this sample the table shows tens of thousands of clones, approximately 91% of which occur a single time. In total, the top ten clones hold 3.5% to 4.5% of the sample. Sequences SGHRS (CDR1) and YFSETQ (CDR2) are obtained from the germline V gene. The CDR3 spans 16 residues, from the cysteine through the phenylalanine. Of all the DNA, just the CDR3 is kept, 48 bases in frame from base 1. The V end loses 0 bases and the J end loses 1 base, and a stretch of 12 bases separates them.

The data were taken from a study of chemoradiotherapy in HPV16-positive cancers (dated by TCRdb to 2021 to 2024). Context from the whole study: Using functional T-cell assays on cells from a couple of HPV16-positive patients, the researchers defined candidate HPV-specific T-cell clones and common TCR motifs. The study set out to ask whether T-cell immunity against the HPV oncoproteins E6 and E7 changes over the course of chemoradiotherapy and whether that immunity affects survival. The candidate HPV-specific TCRs and motifs were then tracked in TCR repertoires from over 85 patients with HPV-related cancers. The research as a whole found: Improved recurrence-free survival in HPV16-positive patients was associated with expansion of HPV-responsive T cells during chemoradiotherapy. The survival association was reported for HPV16-positive patients, and the functional definition of HPV-specific T cells was derived from only a couple of HPV16-positive patients. Expansion of candidate HPV-specific clones and E7-related TCR motifs was observed in the tumor microenvironment during treatment, whereas no such expansion was observed for non-HPV-specific T cells.

Repertoires were sampled multiple times during chemoradiotherapy, which allowed clonal expansion in the tumor microenvironment to be followed. The source is a human donor with HPV-associated anogenital cancer. This sample comprised blood, obtained from a patient who underwent chemoradiotherapy. Recombination connected TRBV5-1 to TRBJ2-3, with the D gene too uncertain to name. The encoded CDR3 is CASSLETLRGTDTQYF. The sequenced DNA is TGCGCCAGCAGCTTGGAAACCTTACGGGGCACAGATACGCAGTATTTT.